This T cell receptor beta chain was captured by sequencing in a study of patients and donors after allogeneic stem cell transplantation. TCRdb re-called the RT-PCR reads with MiXCR, one entry per CDR3 protein. This sample has about a million distinct CDR3 sequences, with under 20% found just once. The CDR3 contains 15 residues. CDR1 and CDR2 from the germline V gene are MGHRA and YSYEKL. V was cut by 0 bases and J by 4 bases, with 9 bases left in between. The sequencing sample was made of blood, either unsorted or a sorted T cell fraction (not recorded which). V usage is TRBV4-1 and J usage is TRBJ1-4; no clear D gene. The sequence was collected from a human donor who was either an allogeneic HSCT recipient or a stem cell or donor lymphocyte infusion donor (not recorded which). It is not recorded whose cells these are; they may come from a transplant donor. DNA of the CDR3: TGCGCCAGCAGCCAAGATACGGGGAATAATGAAAAACTGTTTTTT. Protein product: CASSQDTGNNEKLFF.